This is a list of T cell receptor beta chains from one sample in a study of cytomegalovirus exposure and HLA in healthy donors. Sequencing used immunoSEQ multiplex PCR; TCRdb keeps in-frame clones, though not all of them. The profile shows 120,000 or so clones, roughly 15% of them singletons. The sample was PBMCs. These receptors were obtained from a woman between 18 and 29 years old in good health and CMV-seronegative. CDR3s include the opening cysteine and the closing phenylalanine or tryptophan. A D gene is named only where the DNA matches it firmly. Size tells how often a clone was seen (once, few, many) or the class of an expanded clone, and some rows leave it out.

>TRBJ1-1|TRBV5-1|.|.
CASSYPGGEAFF
TGCGCCAGCAGCTACCCAGGTGGTGAAGCTTTCTTT
>TRBJ1-1|TRBV5-4|few|.
CASSLGHLNTEAFF
TGTGCCAGCAGCTTGGGACACTTGAACACTGAAGCTTTCTTT
>TRBJ2-7|TRBV9|.|.
CASSYREQGEQYF
TGTGCCAGCAGTTACCGGGAGCAGGGCGAGCAGTACTTC
>TRBJ1-5|TRBV19|few|.
CASSIDLGGGNQPQHF
TGTGCCAGTAGTATAGATCTCGGGGGGGGCAATCAGCCCCAGCATTTT
>TRBJ1-1|TRBV19|.|TRBD1
CASSIWAGDRLFSEAFF
TGTGCCAGTAGTATATGGGCAGGGGACAGGCTTTTCTCTGAAGCTTTCTTT
>TRBJ1-2|TRBV9|few|.
CASSVGRGNYGYTF
TGTGCCAGCAGCGTAGGTAGAGGGAACTATGGCTACACCTTC
>TRBJ2-2|TRBV7-2|.|TRBD1
CASSLSQGAVGELFF
TGTGCCAGCAGCTTATCACAGGGGGCCGTCGGGGAGCTGTTTTTT
>TRBJ2-1|TRBV30|few|.
CASNLLAGTSYNEQFF
TGTGCCTCCAACCTCCTGGCGGGAACCTCCTACAATGAGCAGTTCTTC
>TRBJ1-1|TRBV10-3|.|.
CAISETPNEAFF
TGTGCCATCAGTGAGACACCAAACGAAGCTTTCTTT
>TRBJ1-1|TRBV5-1|few|TRBD1
CASSLQGGGTEAFF
TGCGCCAGCAGCTTACAGGGGGGAGGTACTGAAGCTTTCTTT
>TRBJ1-6|TRBV5-1|.|TRBD1
CASSPDYPTGQEDSPLHF
TGCGCCAGCAGCCCGGACTACCCGACGGGACAGGAAGATTCACCCCTCCACTTT
>TRBJ1-4|TRBV19|.|.
CASSDRATQGEKLFF
TGTGCCAGTAGTGATCGAGCAACCCAGGGGGAAAAACTGTTTTTT
>TRBJ2-7|TRBV19|few|TRBD2
CASSIGGSYEQYF
TGTGCCAGTAGTATCGGCGGGAGCTACGAGCAGTACTTC
>TRBJ2-1|TRBV9|few|TRBD2
CASSVKLAGAYNEQFF
TGTGCCAGCAGCGTCAAATTGGCGGGGGCCTACAATGAGCAGTTCTTC
>TRBJ2-5|TRBV28|few|TRBD2
CASRGSGGVKEETQYF
TGTGCCAGCAGGGGAAGCGGGGGGGTAAAAGAAGAGACCCAGTACTTC
>TRBJ2-1|TRBV6-5|.|TRBD2
CASSSRGGQYNEQFF
TGTGCCAGCAGTTCCCGGGGGGGCCAGTACAATGAGCAGTTCTTC
>TRBJ1-2|TRBV5-6|few|.
CASSLAAGRGYTF
TGTGCCAGCAGCTTGGCGGCAGGGCGAGGCTACACCTTC
>TRBJ1-1|TRBV7-2|.|TRBD1
CASSPQGAEAFF
TGTGCCAGCAGTCCTCAGGGGGCTGAAGCTTTCTTT
>TRBJ2-7|TRBV10-1|.|TRBD1
CASIPGDRVAYEQYF
TGCGCCAGCATCCCCGGGGACAGGGTCGCCTACGAGCAGTACTTC
>TRBJ2-2|TRBV29-1|.|TRBD1
CSVDPGTANTGELFF
TGCAGCGTTGATCCCGGGACAGCTAACACCGGGGAGCTGTTTTTT
>TRBJ2-1|TRBV19|few|TRBD2
CASTPGTSGYNEQFF
TGTGCCAGTACCCCCGGGACTAGCGGATACAATGAGCAGTTCTTC
>TRBJ2-5|TRBV11-2|few|.
CASSFPGRETQYF
TGTGCCAGCAGCTTTCCAGGGCGGGAGACCCAGTACTTC
>TRBJ2-5|TRBV28|.|.
CASSPTGGGQETQYF
TGTGCCAGCAGTCCAACAGGAGGAGGGCAAGAGACCCAGTACTTC
>TRBJ1-5|TRBV6-1|.|.
CASRTGSGPQHF
TGTGCCAGCAGGACAGGTTCCGGGCCCCAGCATTTT
>TRBJ2-5|TRBV29-1|.|.
CSVVGRQETQYF
TGCAGCGTTGTTGGCCGACAAGAGACCCAGTACTTC
>TRBJ1-2|TRBV7-9|few|.
CTTGGAYNYGYTF
TGTACTACTGGGGGCGCGTATAACTATGGCTACACCTTC
>TRBJ2-2|TRBV6-4|.|.
CASSDSSTGTGELFF
TGTGCCAGCAGTGACTCGAGCACAGGGACCGGGGAGCTGTTTTTT